Following are 20 T cell receptor beta chains from one sample sequenced in a study of T-cell memory formation after mild COVID-19. Each CDR3 protein gets one entry after TCRdb re-called the 5' RACE reads with MiXCR. The repertoire has approximately 500,000 distinct CDR3 sequences, more than 20% of them found once; the top ten carry under 15%. Sequenced input: PBMCs or a T cell subset sorted from them (not recorded which). These receptors all stem from an adult woman who had mild COVID-19 (a few samples of this study predate the infection). Cell type and time point are not known.

This clonotype was seen many times. The chain uses TRBV18 and TRBJ1-2, with D perhaps matching TRBD1 (5 bases). Per the germline V gene, CDR1 is KGHSH and CDR2 is LQKENI. The ends were cut back, 2 bases at V and 4 bases at J, with 11 bases in the middle. CDR3 size: 14 residues. The CDR3 loop reads CASSPSGGSYGYTF. The CDR3 DNA reads TGTGCCAGCTCACCATCCGGGGGAAGCTATGGCTACACCTTC.

The rearrangement uses TRBV24-1 and TRBJ1-6; tentatively, D is TRBD1 (5 bases). V was pared by 6 bases and J by 7 bases, with 12 bases between. Germline V gene sequence: CDR1 KGHDR, CDR2 SFDVKD. The CDR3 runs to 14 residues. The CDR3 region is CATSTGQGNSPLHF. The CDR3 DNA reads as TGTGCCACCAGTACGGGGCAGGGAAATTCACCCCTCCACTTT.

CDR3 residues: CASSVGGRGSETQYF. CDR3 nucleotide sequence: TGTGCCAGCAGCGTAGGCGGGAGAGGGAGCGAGACCCAGTACTTC. The chain couples TRBV9 to TRBJ2-5, with 7 bases lining up with TRBD2. In germline, CDR1 is SGDLS, CDR2 YYNGEE. The CDR3 has 15 amino acids. Trimming removed 0 bases from V and 5 bases from J; junction bases left unmatched: 7.

This clonotype was seen more than once but under ten times. This rearrangement joins TRBV5-1 to TRBJ2-2; 7 bases agree with TRBD1. The CDR3 is 14 amino acids. Trimming cost V 7 bases and J 4 bases; bases outside gene matches: 7. Looked up from germline, CDR1 is SGHRS and CDR2 is YFSETQ. The CDR3, as DNA: TGCGCCAGCCAGGGGGACAGCATCACCGGGGAGCTGTTTTTT. Translation: CASQGDSITGELFF.

The chain has TRBV18 and TRBJ2-1; 7 bases map to TRBD2. Germline V gives CDR1 KGHSH, CDR2 LQKENI. J gave up 2 bases and V 2 bases, and 6 bases lay outside the gene matches. CDR3 length: 16 amino acids. CDR3 coding DNA: TGTGCCAGCTCACCAGGCGAAGGGACTACCTACAATGAGCAGTTCTTC. Amino acid sequence: CASSPGEGTTYNEQFF.

This clonotype was observed at least ten times. This chain links TRBV20-1 with TRBJ2-5; no clear D. Trimming cost V 6 bases and J 6 bases, with 23 bases left between them. Germline V gene lookup returns CDR1 DFQATT and CDR2 SNEGSKA (reference sequence). The CDR3 runs to 15 residues. CDR3 DNA sequence: TGCAGTGCCCAGAACGCGGAAGATTCAAAGCAGACCCAGTACTTC. This sequence encodes CSAQNAEDSKQTQYF.

V and J are TRBV7-3 and TRBJ1-1; maybe TRBD1 (5 bases). V shed 4 bases and J shed 6 bases, with 12 bases lying between them. The germline V gene has CDR1 SGHTA and CDR2 FQGTGA. This CDR3 has 13 residues. CDR3 loop: CASSSGTAAEAFF. CDR3 nucleotide sequence: TGTGCCAGCAGCTCCGGGACCGCGGCTGAAGCTTTCTTT.

A few counts support this clonotype. J is TRBJ2-3 and V is TRBV15; no clear D gene. The CDR3 is 17 residues long. Germline V lookup: CDR1 LNHNV, CDR2 YYDKDF (reference sequence). V dropped 1 base and J dropped 2 bases, with 16 bases sitting between them. The CDR3 loop reads CATSRVARAGPTDTQYF. CDR3 nucleotides: TGTGCCACCAGCAGAGTAGCTAGGGCAGGACCCACAGATACGCAGTATTTT.

This clonotype was seen a handful of times. The chain links TRBV18 to TRBJ2-7; no clear D. The germline V gene encodes CDR1 KGHSH and CDR2 LQKENI. This CDR3 has 13 amino acids. V lost 2 bases and J 3 bases, leaving 8 bases between the germline ends. The CDR3 sequence: CASSPSPYYEQYF. The CDR3 region has the DNA TGTGCCAGCTCACCAAGCCCGTACTACGAGCAGTACTTC.

This clonotype was observed many times. The chain combines TRBV7-2 with TRBJ2-5; D is undetermined. The V end was cut by 3 bases, the J end by 2 bases, with 10 bases between. The CDR3 is 14 residues long. Germline V gene lookup returns CDR1 SGHTA and CDR2 FQGNSA. CDR3 in DNA: TGTGCCAGCAGCTTTCGGAGCAGACAAGAGACCCAGTACTTC. Translated: CASSFRSRQETQYF.

The table lists this clonotype with a few counts. The chain combines TRBV5-1 with TRBJ2-3, with 7 bases lining up with TRBD2. In germline, CDR1 is SGHRS, CDR2 YFSETQ. This CDR3 has 14 residues. V gave up 0 bases and J gave up 6 bases; unmatched junction bases: 4. CDR3 loop: CASSLVAGVDTQYF. The CDR3 nucleotides read TGCGCCAGCAGCTTGGTTGCGGGAGTGGATACGCAGTATTTT.

This clonotype has only a few counts. The V gene is TRBV24-1, the J gene TRBJ1-2, with TRBD1 identical over 8 bases. CDR3 size: 12 residues. Germline CDR1 KGHDR, CDR2 SFDVKD. V shed 6 bases and J 13 bases; nucleotides not matched to a gene: 9. The CDR3 protein is CATSPGTGGLTF. CDR3 DNA: TGTGCCACCAGTCCCGGGACAGGAGGACTCACCTTC.

This clonotype was found a few times. This chain connects TRBV3-1 to TRBJ2-1; D possibly matches TRBD1 or TRBD2 (5 bases each). With 4 bases removed from V and 9 bases from J, the gap between germline ends came to 16 bases. Germline V gene data show CDR1 as LGHDT and CDR2 as YNNKEL (reference sequence). The CDR3 extends over 14 amino acids. The CDR3 protein is CASSPGTRPFEQFF. The CDR3 DNA reads TGTGCCAGCAGCCCTGGGACGCGGCCGTTTGAGCAGTTCTTC.

This chain uses TRBV18 with TRBJ1-5; 8 positions match TRBD1. Germline V gene data show CDR1 as KGHSH and CDR2 as LQKENI. This CDR3 contains 14 residues. V shed 3 bases and J 6 bases; nucleotides not matched to a gene: 4. CDR3 amino acids: CASSPGQGIQPQHF. The CDR3, as DNA: TGTGCCAGCTCACCTGGACAGGGCATTCAGCCCCAGCATTTT.

The V and J genes are TRBV6-6 and TRBJ2-7; 11 positions agree with TRBD2. This CDR3 region has 17 residues. With 7 bases clipped from V and 2 bases from J, the junction kept 13 bases outside the gene matches. Per the germline V gene, CDR1 is MNHNY and CDR2 is SVGAGI (reference sequence). The CDR3 nucleotides are TGTGCCAGCAAAGCACAACTAGCGGGAGCTCCAACCTACGAGCAGTACTTC. This encodes CASKAQLAGAPTYEQYF.

The chain couples TRBV29-1 to TRBJ1-3; D ambiguous. CDR3 length: 12 amino acids. Trimming took 1 base from V and 2 from J, leaving 3 bases between them. Germline V gene sequence: CDR1 SQVTM, CDR2 ANQGSEA. The CDR3 DNA follows: TGCAGCGTTGAAGGACCTGGAAACACCATATATTTT. The encoded protein is CSVEGPGNTIYF.

This clonotype appeared a few times. The chain is built from TRBV5-1 and TRBJ2-7; D not certain. The CDR3 loop spans 18 amino acids. V was clipped by 0 bases and J by 3 bases, with 22 bases between them. The germline V gene has CDR1 SGHRS and CDR2 YFSETQ. In DNA, the CDR3 is TGCGCCAGCAGCTTGGGAGCTAAGATTCGCCGTAAAAACTACGAGCAGTACTTC. Protein sequence: CASSLGAKIRRKNYEQYF. Full variable domain (missing parts from reference TRBV5-1 and TRBJ2-7): KAGVTQTPRYLIKTRGQQVTLSCSPISGHRSVSWYQQTPGQGLQFLFEYFSETQRNKGNFPGRFSGRQFSNSRSEMNVSTLELGDSALYLCASSLGAKIRRKNYEQYFGPGTRLTVT.

This clonotype has only a few counts. This chain joins TRBV11-2 and TRBJ1-1; 7 bases agree with TRBD1. The CDR3 consists of 15 residues. Per the germline V gene, CDR1 is SGHAT and CDR2 is FQNNGV. Trimming cost V 2 bases and J 1 base; bases outside gene matches: 4. CDR3 nucleotides: TGTGCCAGCAGCTTATACAGGGGCGGGAACACTGAAGCTTTCTTT. Translation: CASSLYRGGNTEAFF.

This clonotype showed up just a few times. The V gene is TRBV7-6, the J gene TRBJ1-1; 8 bases agree with TRBD1. CDR1 and CDR2 from the germline V gene are SGHVS and FNYEAQ. This CDR3 comprises 11 residues. The trim removed 4 bases at V and 11 bases at J, leaving 3 bases unmatched. CDR3 loop: CASSSTGVAFF. The CDR3 bases are TGTGCCAGCAGCTCGACAGGGGTCGCTTTCTTT.

This clonotype qualifies as medium-sized. The rearrangement joins TRBV7-9 to TRBJ1-1; no firm D call. Germline lookup yields CDR1 SEHNR and CDR2 FQNEAQ (reference sequence). CDR3 length: 12 residues. The germline V and J ends were trimmed by 3 bases and 4 bases, with 6 bases remaining between them. The CDR3 sequence: CASSFPGTEAFF. CDR3 in DNA: TGTGCCAGCAGCTTTCCTGGCACTGAAGCTTTCTTT.